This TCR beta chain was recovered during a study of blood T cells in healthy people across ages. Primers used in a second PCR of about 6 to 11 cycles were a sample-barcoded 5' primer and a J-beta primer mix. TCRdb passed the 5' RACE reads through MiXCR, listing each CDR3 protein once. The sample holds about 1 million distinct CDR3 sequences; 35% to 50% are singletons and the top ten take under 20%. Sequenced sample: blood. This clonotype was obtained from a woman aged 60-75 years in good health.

CDR3 in DNA: TGTGCCAGCACCCCGGTACGGGACACAGATACGCAGTATTTT. This sequence encodes CASTPVRDTDTQYF. The V gene is TRBV12-3 or TRBV12-4, the J gene TRBJ2-3, with D perhaps matching TRBD2 (5 bases). V lost 7 bases, J lost 2 bases, and 13 bases lay in between. The CDR3 has 14 residues.